This T cell receptor beta chain is drawn from a study of cytomegalovirus exposure and HLA in healthy donors (dated by TCRdb to between 2016 and 2019). About the study as a whole: An earlier analysis of some 620 of the donors reported 276 Gb of sequence data and approximately 120 million unique TCR beta sequences obtained from around 180 million T cells. The study used immunosequencing to profile the T cell repertoires of approximately 650 subjects and linked those repertoires to cytomegalovirus serostatus. An earlier analysis of 587 of the donors used high-throughput TCR beta sequencing to judge whether each TCR beta V gene segment behaved as functional or pseudogenic. The aim of the study was to test whether cataloging public T cell receptors could identify signatures of past pathogen exposure. Rather than drawing on any new phenotypic data, the later analysis identified candidate immune exposures from TCR beta sequences and the way those sequences occurred across donors. Among around 400 genotyped donors of the cohort, an average of around 250,000 unique TCR beta nucleotide sequences was sequenced per donor, of which about 18% were non-productive. To predict cytomegalovirus infection status, the study brought together high-throughput TCR immunosequencing, statistical association of individual TCRs with disease status, and machine learning. An early release covering roughly 640 HLA-typed donors comprised about 320 gigabases of sequencing data and about 90 million unique TCR sequences. To study patterns of TCR occurrence, a later analysis re-analyzed previously published TCR beta repertoires from under 750 donors and added high-resolution HLA genotyping. The genetic ancestry cluster associated with self-reported Caucasian donors included around four fifths of the approximately 410 genotyped donors. Several DR-DQ haplotypes were treated as single units for association and clustering because of strong linkage in the cohort. Besides the first cohort of more than 650 subjects, a separate validation cohort made up of some 110 different subjects was used. The number of donors typed differed by locus, with roughly 629-640 for A, B, C, DRB1 and DQB1, 522 for DQA1, under 610 for DPA1, and some 470 for DPB1. HLA typing covered class I and class II loci at four-digit resolution. In a later genetic analysis, genome-wide SNP genotypes for about 65% of the 666 donors were used, and that subset was treated as a discovery cohort. Donor age, sex, ethnicity and CMV serostatus were compiled together with the repertoire data. All discovery cohort repertoires had been generated using a single sequencing platform.

Findings and caveats that apply to the study as a whole: A later analysis found that most CMV-associated TCR beta chains appeared HLA-restricted, with HLA associations seemingly driven largely by CMV exposure. In a later analysis, around 17,000 TCR beta sequences were associated with specific HLA alleles at a false discovery rate of 0.05. The authors suggested that the approach could potentially be generalized to other disease states and immunological phenotypes. According to a later analysis, TCR association rates differed among HLA loci, with DRB1 alleles showing the most associated TCRs and HLA-C alleles showing the fewest. The earlier analysis of 450 to 700 of the donors excluded roughly 17 rarely observed V segments, including chromosome 9 orphons, because counts were too low. In vitro tests confirmed that three of the cytomegalovirus-associated TCR beta chains recognize cytomegalovirus antigens. While some public TCRs were present in many individuals, most TCR sequences turned up only very rarely across donors. In an earlier analysis of roughly 560 of the donors, most TCR beta V segments were observed in productive rearrangements about 87% or about 30% of the time, broadly matching IMGT annotations. Because HLA typing was unavailable for some donors at each locus, only the typed subset was used in association tests. Immune exposure information for the cohort was limited to CMV serostatus. In a later genetic analysis, fewer N-insertions in productive TCRs were reported among donors in an Asian-associated ancestry cluster than the roughly 670-donor mean. When HLA alleles, especially DR and DQ, strongly co-occurred, TCR associations were difficult to assign to individual alleles. In a later analysis, HLA-associated TCR beta chains showed more clonal expansion and lower generation probabilities than non-associated chains that were equally common. A further reported finding was that TCR beta sequences accurately predicted the HLA-A and HLA-B alleles for most subjects in the first cohort. The study gave a list of over 150 TCR beta chains associated with cytomegalovirus. Several of the top co-occurrence clusters appeared to be linked to parvovirus B19, influenza, CMV and Epstein-Barr virus, according to a later analysis. Correlated functional status among segregating V segments might reflect linkage disequilibrium, but an unknown experimental factor could not be ruled out. The classifier was reported to diagnose cytomegalovirus status with high specificity and sensitivity in both the original cohort and the validation cohort. The presence/absence analyses assumed that sequencing depth was roughly uniform across donors, and that assumption may not be true. This cohort had only TCR beta chains sequenced, and the lack of alpha or paired-chain data limited which features could be detected. A later genetic analysis associated a missense DCLRE1C variant with V-gene and J-gene trimming of TCR beta chains, and an independent cohort replicated the association. Because the 87-base-pair reads could not distinguish some IMGT-functional V segments, including TRBV6-2 and TRBV6-3, those segments were excluded. The sequencing pipeline was judged likely to have produced a cluster of highly shared sequence variants as a technical artifact.

The cohort was made up of about 610 healthy bone marrow donors. Cohort members were all nominally healthy when sampled, although unrecorded immune exposures were likely present. The donor tested CMV seropositive, placing the donor among the 250 to 350 seropositive members of the cohort. Each donor provided a peripheral blood sample, and peripheral blood mononuclear cells were used for TCR beta sequencing. Genomic DNA extraction from the blood cell samples was performed with the Qiagen DNeasy Blood Extraction Kit. This clone appeared a few times. Its antigen is not yet known. Base-call qualities are not available, and no considerably larger clone is one nucleotide away. Library construction relied on the immunoSEQ multiplex PCR assay. A mixture of 60 forward primers for TCR Vbeta segments and 13 reverse primers for TCR Jbeta segments was used in the multiplex PCR. The CDR3 region of rearranged TCR beta genes was amplified from genomic DNA with a multiplex PCR assay. Amplified TCR beta libraries were sequenced as 87-base-pair reads on the Illumina HiSeq System. Per the authors' processing: A later analysis tallied 75 million to 85 million unique TCR beta chains across the roughly 610 repertoires, and around 9.9 million of those chains were shared by two or more donors. To remove PCR and sequencing errors, raw reads were error-corrected and collapsed into unique sequences using a nearest-neighbor algorithm that merged closely related sequences. CDR3 sequences were aligned to IMGT reference sequences to assign V, D and J gene segments. For a sequence to be retained, a match of at least six nucleotides to both a V gene segment and a J gene segment was required. A rearrangement counted as productive if the CDR3 had no stop codons and remained in frame with V and J, and every other rearrangement counted as non-productive. CDR3 was defined according to IMGT convention as the region running from the second conserved V-encoded cysteine to the conserved J-encoded phenylalanine. In an earlier analysis of just under 600 of the donors, sequences lacking an unambiguous match to a single V gene segment were excluded. An earlier analysis of roughly 590 of the donors called V segments functional above 56.7% productive rearrangements and segregating when the between-donor standard deviation exceeded 5%. A statistical classification framework was developed to diagnose cytomegalovirus status using the catalog of TCR beta chain sequences. A later analysis assigned V and J genes by comparing TCR nucleotide sequences with IMGT/GENE-DB human TR gene sequences. A later analysis assigned CDR3 sequences and most-parsimonious VDJ recombination scenarios with the TCRdist pipeline. In a later analysis, each TCR beta chain was defined by its CDR3 amino acid sequence together with its V-gene family, and reads without a unique V-gene family were excluded. As a way to deal with suspected cross-contamination and a sequencing artifact, a later analysis dropped 450 to 600 nucleotide sequences that were highly shared and had low generation probability. In a later analysis, a clonal expansion index was calculated for each public chain from normalized within-repertoire ranks of inferred template counts. A later analysis computed generation probabilities with a VDJ recombination model fitted to out-of-frame rearrangements, and checked the results against IGoR. In a later analysis, TCR-TCR, TCR-HLA and TCR-CMV co-occurrence was scored with hypergeometric tests, and a repertoire-size bias correction was applied to TCR pairs. To estimate false discovery rates, a later analysis permuted the HLA or CMV assignments 20 times. In a later analysis, co-occurring TCRs were grouped using DBSCAN, and TCRdist sequence similarity was added for clustering within HLA-allele-positive subsets. For co-occurrence clustering, repertoires with fewer than 30,000 or more than 120,000 public chains were excluded, along with a handful of repertoires with anomalous nucleotide sharing. What TCRdb holds here is the immuneACCESS table cut down to in-frame rearrangements. Part of the clones is not present; checked against another copy, under half of the missing clones reflect an unresolved V gene, and the others are unexplained. V and J calls and clone size follow that table, whereas D and trimming were derived from the DNA. The sample contains about 160,000 clones, 65% to 85% of them found a single time. The biggest ten clones account for around 7% of the sample.

V is pared back by 4 bases and J by 3 bases, with 10 bases lying between the germline termini. Reading the germline V gene gives CDR1 SGHVS and CDR2 FNYEAQ. The CDR3 sequence holds 13 residues, the cysteine and phenylalanine included. Here the CDR3 DNA is all that survives: 39 bases in frame from base 1. The chain is encoded by TRBV7-6 joined to TRBJ2-7; the D segment could be TRBD1, given 6 matching bases. The sample consisted of PBMCs. This sequence originates from a man in his forties in good health and CMV-seropositive. The CDR3 region: CASSSGVNYEQYF. The DNA sequence reads TGTGCCAGCAGCTCAGGGGTCAACTACGAGCAGTACTTC. Reference TRBV7-6 and TRBJ2-7 genes cover what lies past the CDR3, so the full variable domain is GAGVSQSPRYKVTKRGQDVALRCDPISGHVSLYWYRQALGQGPEFLTYFNYEAQQDKSGLPNDRFSAERPEGSISTLTIQRTEQRDSAMYRCASSSGVNYEQYFGPGTRLTVT.